This T cell receptor beta chain was retrieved from a study of T-cell memory formation after mild COVID-19. This clonotype appeared a few times. TCRdb re-analysed the 5' RACE reads in MiXCR, keeping a single row per CDR3 protein. The table has about 390,000 distinct CDR3 sequences, under 25% seen once; the top ten hold around an eighth. The TCR was taken from an adult woman who had mild COVID-19 (a few samples of this study predate the infection). Cell type and time point are not known. Sequenced input: PBMCs or a T cell subset sorted from them (not recorded which).

The CDR3 here is CASTGDGEKLFF. The CDR3 DNA is TGTGCCAGCACCGGGGACGGAGAAAAACTGTTTTTT. The chain is built from TRBV12-3 or TRBV12-4 and TRBJ1-4; TRBD1 might be the D (5 bases). The CDR3 is 12 amino acids. Trimming pared 7 bases from V and 8 bases from J, leaving 11 bases between.